This TCR beta chain derives from a study of shared clonotypes between healthy human individuals. The J segment lost 4 bases and the V segment lost 1 base, leaving 7 bases of the junction unmatched. Germline V gene lookup returns CDR1 GTSNPN and CDR2 SVGIG (reference sequence). CDR3 length: 15 amino acids. TCRdb's copy holds only in-frame clones and misses some; the assay was immunoSEQ multiplex PCR. The sample lists 1.5 million to 2.5 million clones; roughly 94% were seen once. Only CD45RO-negative cells positively selected for CCR7 counted as naive CD8 cells, so terminally differentiated effector memory CD45RA+ cells were excluded.

Sample: naive CD8+ T cells sorted from blood. This clonotype was sampled from a man aged 18 to 30 in good health. V usage is TRBV30 and J usage is TRBJ1-2; 9 nucleotides align to TRBD1. CDR3 coding DNA: TGTGCCTGGAGTGCCGTCCTGACAGGGGGCTATGGCTACACCTTC. This encodes CAWSAVLTGGYGYTF.